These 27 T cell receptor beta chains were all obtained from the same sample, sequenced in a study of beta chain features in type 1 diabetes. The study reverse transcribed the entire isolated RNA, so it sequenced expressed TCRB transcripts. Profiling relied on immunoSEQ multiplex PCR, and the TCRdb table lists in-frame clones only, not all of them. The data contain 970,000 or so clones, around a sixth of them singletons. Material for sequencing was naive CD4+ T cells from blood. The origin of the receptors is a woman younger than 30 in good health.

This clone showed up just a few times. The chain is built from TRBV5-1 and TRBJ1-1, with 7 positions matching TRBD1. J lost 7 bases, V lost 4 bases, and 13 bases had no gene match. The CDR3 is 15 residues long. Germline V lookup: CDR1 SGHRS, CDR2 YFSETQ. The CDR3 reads CASSPQGVGQSEAFF. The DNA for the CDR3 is TGCGCCAGCAGCCCCCAAGGTGTGGGACAGAGTGAAGCTTTCTTT.

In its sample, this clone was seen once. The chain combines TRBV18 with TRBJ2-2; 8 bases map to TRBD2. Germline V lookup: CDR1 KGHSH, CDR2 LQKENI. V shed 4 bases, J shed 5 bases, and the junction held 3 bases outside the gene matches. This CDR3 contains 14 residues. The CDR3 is CASSRAGDTGELFF. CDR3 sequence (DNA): TGTGCCAGCTCACGAGCGGGGGATACCGGGGAGCTGTTTTTT.

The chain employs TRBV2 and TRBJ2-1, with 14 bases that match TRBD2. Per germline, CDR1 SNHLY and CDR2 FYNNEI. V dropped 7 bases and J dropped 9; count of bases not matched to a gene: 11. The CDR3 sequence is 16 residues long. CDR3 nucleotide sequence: TGTGCCAGCAAGAAAACCGGGACTAGCGGGAGAGGTGAGCAGTTCTTC. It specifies CASKKTGTSGRGEQFF.

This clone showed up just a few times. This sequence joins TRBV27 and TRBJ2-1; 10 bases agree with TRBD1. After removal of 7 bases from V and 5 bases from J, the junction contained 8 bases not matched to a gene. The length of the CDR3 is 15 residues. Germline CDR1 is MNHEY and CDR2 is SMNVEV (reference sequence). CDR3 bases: TGTGCCAGCATTTCAGGGACAGGGGCCCACAATGAGCAGTTCTTC. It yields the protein CASISGTGAHNEQFF.

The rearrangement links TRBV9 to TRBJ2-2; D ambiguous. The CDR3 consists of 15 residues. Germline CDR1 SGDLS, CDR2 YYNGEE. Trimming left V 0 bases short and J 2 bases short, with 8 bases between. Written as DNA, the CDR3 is TGTGCCAGCAGCGTAGTCGGATATAACACCGGGGAGCTGTTTTTT. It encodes CASSVVGYNTGELFF.

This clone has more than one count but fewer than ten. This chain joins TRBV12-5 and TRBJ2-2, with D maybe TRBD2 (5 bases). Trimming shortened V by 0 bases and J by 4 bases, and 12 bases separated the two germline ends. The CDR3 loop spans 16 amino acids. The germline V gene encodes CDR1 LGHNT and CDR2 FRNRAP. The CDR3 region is CASGLVLGESTGELFF. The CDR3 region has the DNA TGTGCTAGTGGTTTGGTACTAGGAGAGAGCACCGGGGAGCTGTTTTTT.

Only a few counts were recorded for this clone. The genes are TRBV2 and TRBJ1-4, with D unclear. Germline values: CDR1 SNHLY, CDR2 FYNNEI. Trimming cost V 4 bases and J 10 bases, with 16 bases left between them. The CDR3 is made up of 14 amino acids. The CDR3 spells CASSGVRAGLKLFF. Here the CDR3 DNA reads TGTGCCAGCAGTGGAGTCCGGGCCGGCCTAAAACTGTTTTTT.

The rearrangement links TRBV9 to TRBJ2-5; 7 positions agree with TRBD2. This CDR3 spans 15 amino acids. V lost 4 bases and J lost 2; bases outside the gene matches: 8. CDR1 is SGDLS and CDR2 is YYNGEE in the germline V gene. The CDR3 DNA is TGTGCCAGCAGCAAACGACTAGCCGCTCAAGAGACCCAGTACTTC. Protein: CASSKRLAAQETQYF.

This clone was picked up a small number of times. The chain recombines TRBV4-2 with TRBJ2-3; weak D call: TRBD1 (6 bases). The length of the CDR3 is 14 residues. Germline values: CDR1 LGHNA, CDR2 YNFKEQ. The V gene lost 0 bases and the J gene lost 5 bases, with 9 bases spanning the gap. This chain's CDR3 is CASSQEQGRDTQYF. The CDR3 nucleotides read TGTGCCAGCAGCCAAGAACAGGGAAGAGATACGCAGTATTTT.

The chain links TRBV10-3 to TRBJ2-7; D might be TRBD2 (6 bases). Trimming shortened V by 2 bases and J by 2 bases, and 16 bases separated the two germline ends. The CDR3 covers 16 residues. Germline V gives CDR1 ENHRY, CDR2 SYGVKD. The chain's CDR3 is CAISEGGTKSTYEQYF. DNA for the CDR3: TGTGCCATCAGTGAGGGGGGGACCAAATCCACCTACGAGCAGTACTTC.

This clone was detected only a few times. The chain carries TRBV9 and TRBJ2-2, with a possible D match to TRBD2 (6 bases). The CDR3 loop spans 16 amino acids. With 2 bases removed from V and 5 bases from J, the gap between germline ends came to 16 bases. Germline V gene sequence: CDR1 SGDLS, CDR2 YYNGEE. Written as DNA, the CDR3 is TGTGCCAGCAGCGTCTCGGGAGACCCCCTGACCGGGGAGCTGTTTTTT. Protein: CASSVSGDPLTGELFF. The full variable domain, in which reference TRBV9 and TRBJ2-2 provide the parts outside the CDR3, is DSGVTQTPKHLITATGQRVTLRCSPRSGDLSVYWYQQSLDQGLQFLIQYYNGEERAKGNILERFSAQQFPDLHSELNLSSLELGDSALYFCASSVSGDPLTGELFFGEGSRLTVL.

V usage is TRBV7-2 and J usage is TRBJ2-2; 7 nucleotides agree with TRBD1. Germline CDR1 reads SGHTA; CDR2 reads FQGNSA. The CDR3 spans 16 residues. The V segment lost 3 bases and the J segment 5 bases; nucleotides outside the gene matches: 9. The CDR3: CASSLARDSGTGELFF. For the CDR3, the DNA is TGTGCCAGCAGCTTGGCTCGGGACAGTGGGACCGGGGAGCTGTTTTTT.

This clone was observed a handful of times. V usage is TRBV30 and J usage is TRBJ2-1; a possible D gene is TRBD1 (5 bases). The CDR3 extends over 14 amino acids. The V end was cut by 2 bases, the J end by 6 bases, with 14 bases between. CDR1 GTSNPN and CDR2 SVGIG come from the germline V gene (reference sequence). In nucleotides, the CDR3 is TGTGCCTGGAGTCCCTCGAGTGGGGCCAATGAGCAGTTCTTC. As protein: CAWSPSSGANEQFF.

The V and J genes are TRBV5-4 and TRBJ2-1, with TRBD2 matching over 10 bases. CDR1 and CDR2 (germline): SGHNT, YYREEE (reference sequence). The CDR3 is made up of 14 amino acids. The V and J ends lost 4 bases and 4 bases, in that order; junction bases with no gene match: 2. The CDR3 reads CASSVSGRYNEQFF. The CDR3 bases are TGTGCCAGCAGCGTTAGCGGGAGGTACAATGAGCAGTTCTTC.

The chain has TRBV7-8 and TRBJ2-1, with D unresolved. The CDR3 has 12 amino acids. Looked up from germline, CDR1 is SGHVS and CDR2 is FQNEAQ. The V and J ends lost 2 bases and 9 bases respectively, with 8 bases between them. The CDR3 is CASSLILREQFF. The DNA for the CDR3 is TGTGCCAGCAGCTTAATCTTGCGTGAGCAGTTCTTC.

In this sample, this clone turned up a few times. CDR3 in DNA: TGCAGCGTTGAAGATACCTCACTAGCGGGGTACAATGAGCAGTTCTTC. Its protein is CSVEDTSLAGYNEQFF. V gene TRBV29-1 combines with J gene TRBJ2-1; 10 bases align to TRBD2. Germline CDR1 is SQVTM and CDR2 is ANQGSEA. The CDR3 is 16 amino acids. Unmatched junction bases numbered 6, after V lost 0 bases and J lost 4 bases.

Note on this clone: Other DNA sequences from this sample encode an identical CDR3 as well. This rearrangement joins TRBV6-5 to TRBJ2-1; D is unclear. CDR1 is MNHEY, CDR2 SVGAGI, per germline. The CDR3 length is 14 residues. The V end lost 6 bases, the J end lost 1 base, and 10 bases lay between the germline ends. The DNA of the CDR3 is TGTGCCAGCAGGAAAGGTGGGTCCTACAATGAGCAGTTCTTC. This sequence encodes CASRKGGSYNEQFF.

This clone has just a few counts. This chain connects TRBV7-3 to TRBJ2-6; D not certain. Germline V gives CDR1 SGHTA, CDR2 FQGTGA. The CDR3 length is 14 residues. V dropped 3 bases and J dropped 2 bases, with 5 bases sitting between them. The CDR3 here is CASSFQPGANVLTF. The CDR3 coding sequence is TGTGCCAGCAGCTTCCAACCTGGGGCCAACGTCCTGACTTTC.

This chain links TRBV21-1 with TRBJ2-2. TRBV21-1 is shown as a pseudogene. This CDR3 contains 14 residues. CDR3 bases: TGTGCCAGCAAAGGTCTTGAGAACACCGGGGAGCTGTTTTTT. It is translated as CASKGLENTGELFF.

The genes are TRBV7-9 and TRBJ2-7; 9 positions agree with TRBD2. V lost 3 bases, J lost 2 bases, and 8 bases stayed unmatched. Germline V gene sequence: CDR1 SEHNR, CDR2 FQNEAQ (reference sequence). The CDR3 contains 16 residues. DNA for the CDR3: TGTGCCAGCAGCTTCGGAGCGGGAGGTTCCACCTACGAGCAGTACTTC. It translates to CASSFGAGGSTYEQYF.

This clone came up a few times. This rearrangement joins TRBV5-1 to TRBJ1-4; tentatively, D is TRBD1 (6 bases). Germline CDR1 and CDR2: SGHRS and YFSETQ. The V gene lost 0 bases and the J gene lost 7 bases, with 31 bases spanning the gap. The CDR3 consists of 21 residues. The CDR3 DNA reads TGCGCCAGCAGCTTGGTTCGGGGGACCGGGACAAACAACGCATGGAGTGAAAAACTGTTTTTT. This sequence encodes CASSLVRGTGTNNAWSEKLFF.

CDR3 region: CASSLAPGATDTQYF. The CDR3 DNA follows: TGCGCCAGCAGCTTGGCGCCGGGAGCCACAGATACGCAGTATTTT. V is TRBV5-1 and J is TRBJ2-3, with TRBD2 as a possible D gene (6 bases). V lost 0 bases and J lost 2, with 10 bases in between. Germline loops: CDR1 SGHRS, CDR2 YFSETQ. The CDR3 extends over 15 amino acids.

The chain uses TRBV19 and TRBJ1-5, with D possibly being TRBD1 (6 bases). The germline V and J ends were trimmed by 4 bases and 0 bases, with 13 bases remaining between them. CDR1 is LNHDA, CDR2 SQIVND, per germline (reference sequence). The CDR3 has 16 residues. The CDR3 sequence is CASSKKGHYSNQPQHF. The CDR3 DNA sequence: TGTGCCAGTAGTAAAAAGGGACATTATAGCAATCAGCCCCAGCATTTT.

The CDR3 spells CASSQTGDGNTIYF. CDR3 coding DNA: TGTGCCAGCAGTCAAACAGGGGATGGGAACACCATATATTTT. The gene calls are TRBV11-2 and TRBJ1-3, with 7 positions matching TRBD1. The CDR3 totals 14 residues. V dropped 6 bases and J dropped 7; count of bases not matched to a gene: 9. In germline, CDR1 is SGHAT, CDR2 FQNNGV.

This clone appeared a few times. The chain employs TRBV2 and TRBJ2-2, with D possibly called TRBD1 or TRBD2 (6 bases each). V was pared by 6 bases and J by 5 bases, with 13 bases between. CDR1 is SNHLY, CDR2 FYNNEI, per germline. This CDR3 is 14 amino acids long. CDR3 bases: TGTGCCAGCAGGGCTTGGGGGGCAACCGGGGAGCTGTTTTTT. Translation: CASRAWGATGELFF.

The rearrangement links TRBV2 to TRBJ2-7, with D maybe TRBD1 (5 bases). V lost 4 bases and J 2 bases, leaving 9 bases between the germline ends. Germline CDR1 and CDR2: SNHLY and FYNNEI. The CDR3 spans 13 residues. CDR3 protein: CASSVGQPYEQYF. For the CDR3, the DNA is TGTGCCAGCAGTGTAGGACAACCCTACGAGCAGTACTTC.

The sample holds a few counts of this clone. CDR3 in DNA: TGTGCCAGCAGCGCCGGGACTACCTCCTACAATGAGCAGTTCTTC. Translating it yields CASSAGTTSYNEQFF. V gene TRBV5-4 combines with J gene TRBJ2-1; 7 bases agree with TRBD2. CDR1 and CDR2 from the germline V gene are SGHNT and YYREEE (reference sequence). The CDR3 consists of 15 residues. V gave up 4 bases and J gave up 0 bases; unmatched junction bases: 4.